What follows is one TCR beta chain and its context. The clone's antigen remains unknown. Base qualities are missing; no much larger clone stands one base away. These data are taken from a study of CD8 T cells in acute hepatitis C reinfection (dated by TCRdb to the early 2020s). Describing the broader study: This study examined the TCRbeta repertoire of CD8+ T cells that recognize the HCV NS3-1073 epitope, both during acute infection and after viral clearance. Paired acute and follow-up samples were contributed by four of the spontaneous resolvers. General conclusions and limits of the study: No follow-up repertoires were available for chronically infected subjects, since NS3-1073 specific cells were too rare to be sorted. The NS3-1073 specific repertoires were highly diverse, and diversity did not differ significantly among acute resolver, follow-up resolver and acute chronic samples. Because bulk sequencing covered only the TCRbeta chain, the alphabeta pairing of public clonotypes could not be determined. Roughly 14 public clonotypes were found regardless of outcome; one public clonotype used V04-02/J02-02. Few CDR3 sequences were shared with other epitopes, and differences in sequencing approaches may have limited exact matching. All groups preferentially used the TRBV04 and TRBV06 gene families, and overrepresentation in the naive pool did not explain this preferential usage.

According to the study, the label for this sample's time point signals: naive CD8 control sorted from an acute-time-point sample. Enrolled in the Montreal Hepatitis C Cohort (HEPCO) in Canada, the donors were people who inject drugs, and these donors were followed every 3 months. Acute primary HCV infection was defined as a positive HCV RNA or antibody test after a negative test within the previous 24 weeks. Cells were surface stained with CD3, CD8 and CD45RO antibodies, and an aqua fixable dye was used to exclude dead cells. The cohort also had 6 subjects who developed chronic infection, defined as being HCV RNA positive at 24 weeks. Frozen stocks of peripheral blood mononuclear cells were first thawed, after which negative isolation of CD8+ T cells was carried out using the MACS CD8+ T cell Isolation Kit. A BD FACSAria II cell sorter was used for cell sorting. Trimming removed 6 bases from V and 0 bases from J, leaving 9 bases between the germline ends. According to the germline V gene, CDR1 reads SNHLY and CDR2 reads FYNNEI. The cysteine opens and the phenylalanine closes a CDR3 of 14 amino acids. Solely the CDR3 DNA is kept, with 42 bases framed from the first base.

The FACS-sorted cells had their genomic DNA extracted, and the commercial immunoSEQ service was used to sequence the TCRbeta chains. The source study handled its data this way. The repertoire data were analyzed using ImmunoSEQ Analyzer software v3.0 and R v3.5.1. Sequences containing stop codons or out-of-frame rearrangements were removed, so only productive rearrangements were analyzed. The sequencing provider supplied the Simpson diversity, Shannon entropy, CDR3 length and nucleotide addition metrics. Clonotypes were categorized by frequency as dominant, sub-dominant, low or lowest abundance, and clonotypes below 0.1% were excluded from most analyses. A CDR3 amino acid clonotype was designated public if detected in at least two subjects at a cumulative frequency of at least 0.5%. Sourced from immuneACCESS, this table was stored by TCRdb with only in-frame sequences that have V and J called. A share of the clones is absent; for the studies checked, an unresolved V gene accounts for under half, and the remainder has no known explanation. For V, J and clone size, that table is used; D and trimming come from the DNA. The sample table holds tens of thousands of clones, of which about 87% were seen once. The ten top clones hold under 0.65% of the sample.

The specimen was naive CD8+ T cells from PBMCs. The cell subset or site label, as the study defines it: sorted total naive CD45RO-negative CD8+ T cells. The TCR was taken from a man aged 25-45 years with chronic hepatitis C. This sequence uses TRBV2 and TRBJ2-1; a tentative D call is TRBD2 (5 bases match). The base sequence is TGTGCCAGCAGCCAGGACTTCTCCTACAATGAGCAGTTCTTC. It specifies CASSQDFSYNEQFF.